The rows below give T cell receptor beta chains drawn from one sample of a study of blood T cell repertoires in COVID-19. The repertoire was sequenced with immunoSEQ multiplex PCR; TCRdb's copy has only in-frame clones and lacks some. The data contain roughly 250,000 clones, 65% to 85% of them singletons. Sequencing input: peripheral blood. The origin of the receptors is a person between 65 and 79 years old with COVID-19, enrolled during active disease. The CDR3 runs from the conserved cysteine through the conserved F or W. D genes are given only for firm matches. Clone size appears in some rows only: once, few, many, or a class for an expanded clone.

size,V,D,length,J,CDR3,DNA
NA,TRBV28,TRBD2,15,TRBJ2-3,CASSVAGGGTDTQYF,TGTGCCAGCAGCGTAGCGGGGGGCGGCACAGATACGCAGTATTTT
once,TRBV7-8,NA,13,TRBJ1-2,CASSEGVDYGYTF,TGTGCCAGCAGCGAGGGGGTGGACTATGGCTACACCTTC
NA,TRBV30,TRBD2,11,TRBJ2-7,CAWSATSAQYF,TGTGCCTGGAGCGCGACTAGCGCGCAGTACTTC
NA,TRBV7-2,TRBD1,14,TRBJ2-1,CASSPGTANNEQFF,TGTGCCAGCAGCCCAGGGACAGCAAACAATGAGCAGTTCTTC
NA,TRBV4-3,TRBD1,16,TRBJ1-2,CASSQASGQIGLGYTF,TGCGCCAGCAGCCAGGCCTCGGGACAGATCGGTTTGGGCTACACCTTC
NA,TRBV6-2/TRBV6-3,NA,15,TRBJ1-5,CASSYTGGLNQPQHF,TGTGCCAGCAGTTACACGGGGGGATTAAATCAGCCCCAGCATTTT
NA,TRBV19,NA,14,TRBJ1-5,CASSSSSRPQPQHF,TGTGCCAGTAGTTCAAGTAGCCGGCCCCAGCCCCAGCATTTT
NA,TRBV6-5,NA,15,TRBJ2-7,CASRLTTSTIYEQYF,TGTGCCAGCAGATTAACGACTAGTACGATCTACGAGCAGTACTTC
NA,TRBV7-9,NA,11,TRBJ1-1,CASSLWAEAFF,TGTGCCAGCAGCTTATGGGCAGAAGCTTTCTTT
NA,TRBV19,TRBD1,17,TRBJ1-1,CASSTPKDRAFGTEAFF,TGTGCCAGTAGTACCCCAAAGGACAGGGCATTCGGCACTGAAGCTTTCTTT
NA,TRBV3-1/TRBV3-2,TRBD1,15,TRBJ1-4,CASSPGQAGGEKLFF,TGTGCCAGCAGCCCGGGACAGGCCGGCGGTGAAAAACTGTTTTTT
NA,TRBV25-1,NA,15,TRBJ1-5,CASSEADNRYQPQHF,TGTGCCAGCAGTGAAGCCGACAACCGATATCAGCCCCAGCATTTT
NA,TRBV28,TRBD2,15,TRBJ2-5,CASRVGTSGQETQYF,TGTGCCAGCAGAGTCGGGACTAGCGGACAAGAGACCCAGTACTTC
once,TRBV7-9,TRBD1,13,TRBJ2-3,CASSTGGTDTQYF,TGTGCCAGCAGCACAGGGGGCACAGATACGCAGTATTTT
once,TRBV29-1,NA,13,TRBJ1-1,CSVGEQLNTEAFF,TGCAGCGTTGGGGAGCAGTTGAACACTGAAGCTTTCTTT
NA,TRBV19,NA,16,TRBJ1-4,CASSLIQGAGVEKLFF,TGTGCCAGTAGTCTTATACAAGGCGCAGGGGTGGAAAAACTGTTTTTT
NA,TRBV7-2,NA,14,TRBJ2-7,CASSPRRDTYEQYF,TGTGCCAGCAGCCCCCGTCGGGACACCTACGAGCAGTACTTC
NA,TRBV5-1,NA,16,TRBJ2-2,CASSLLQNTNTGELFF,TGCGCCAGCAGCTTGTTACAGAACACGAACACCGGGGAGCTGTTTTTT
NA,TRBV2,TRBD1,17,TRBJ2-3,CASTLDRVGRGTDTQYF,TGTGCCAGCACCTTAGACAGGGTGGGGCGGGGCACAGATACGCAGTATTTT
NA,TRBV4-3,TRBD1,17,TRBJ1-2,CASSQDLWTGAEYGYTF,TGCGCCAGCAGCCAAGATCTATGGACAGGGGCTGAATATGGCTACACCTTC
NA,TRBV15,TRBD1,15,TRBJ2-5,CATSRYRGLGETQYF,TGTGCCACCAGCAGATACAGGGGGCTCGGAGAGACCCAGTACTTC
NA,TRBV7-2,TRBD1,14,TRBJ1-5,CASSSGQGYQPQHF,TGTGCCAGCAGCTCGGGACAGGGCTATCAGCCCCAGCATTTT
NA,TRBV28,TRBD1,14,TRBJ2-7,CASTGQGIPYEQYF,TGTGCCAGCACCGGACAGGGTATTCCCTACGAGCAGTACTTC
NA,TRBV7-6,NA,17,TRBJ2-1,CASSLAATITYHNEQFF,TGTGCCAGCAGCTTAGCCGCGACTATCACTTATCACAATGAGCAGTTCTTC
NA,TRBV19,NA,16,TRBJ2-7,CASSIARGTVGYEQYF,TGTGCCAGTAGTATTGCCCGCGGGACAGTTGGATACGAGCAGTACTTC
NA,TRBV7-2,NA,17,TRBJ1-6,CASSLRGGRGVSSPLHF,TGTGCCAGCAGCTTAAGGGGGGGCCGGGGAGTCAGTTCACCCCTCCACTTT
NA,TRBV9,TRBD1,16,TRBJ2-7,CASSVGEDRVLYEQYF,TGTGCCAGCAGCGTAGGAGAGGACAGGGTGCTCTACGAGCAGTACTTC
NA,TRBV27,NA,12,TRBJ1-5,CASRTGIWPQHF,TGTGCCAGCAGGACGGGAATCTGGCCCCAGCATTTT
NA,TRBV5-6,NA,15,TRBJ1-1,CASSSTDRRNTEAFF,TGTGCCAGCAGCTCAACCGACAGAAGGAACACTGAAGCTTTCTTT
NA,TRBV29-1,TRBD1,11,TRBJ1-2,CSVEDGTVYTF,TGCAGCGTTGAAGACGGGACAGTTTACACCTTC
once,TRBV7-3,NA,15,TRBJ2-1,CASSFGPSGMNEQFF,TGTGCCAGCAGCTTCGGTCCTTCGGGTATGAATGAGCAGTTCTTC
once,TRBV11-2,NA,10,TRBJ2-5,CASSFLAQYF,TGTGCCAGCAGCTTTTTAGCCCAGTACTTC
many,TRBV25-1,TRBD1,12,TRBJ2-1,CASSGQGVLRFF,TGTGCCAGCAGTGGACAGGGAGTCCTTAGGTTCTTC
NA,TRBV6-1,NA,19,TRBJ2-2,CASSDARRGVIPNTGELFF,TGTGCCAGCAGTGATGCGCGCAGGGGCGTCATCCCTAACACCGGGGAGCTGTTTTTT
NA,TRBV2,NA,17,TRBJ1-5,CASSNAWGGDSNQPQHF,TGTGCCAGCTCGAATGCCTGGGGGGGGGATAGCAATCAGCCCCAGCATTTT
NA,TRBV27,NA,17,TRBJ1-6,CASTNRLDSSYNSPLHF,TGTGCCAGCACTAACCGACTCGATAGCTCCTATAATTCACCCCTCCACTTT
NA,TRBV5-6,NA,12,TRBJ1-2,CASSLTGYGYTF,TGTGCCAGCAGCTTGACAGGGTATGGCTACACCTTC
NA,TRBV11-2,TRBD2,15,TRBJ2-3,CASSALAGGEGTQYF,TGTGCCAGCAGCGCACTAGCGGGGGGAGAAGGTACGCAGTATTTT
NA,TRBV12-3/TRBV12-4,NA,11,TRBJ1-2,CASSSGFGYTF,TGTGCCAGCAGTTCAGGGTTCGGCTACACCTTC
many,TRBV29-1,NA,12,TRBJ1-2,CSATGTNYGYTF,TGCAGCGCGACAGGTACTAACTATGGCTACACCTTC
NA,TRBV6-2/TRBV6-3,NA,13,TRBJ2-7,CASSPDSGYEQYF,TGTGCCAGCAGTCCGGACTCTGGGTACGAGCAGTACTTC
NA,TRBV19,NA,14,TRBJ2-7,CASKTVAGAYEQYF,TGTGCCAGCAAAACGGTGGCAGGGGCTTACGAGCAGTACTTC
NA,TRBV7-2,NA,14,TRBJ2-5,CASSLYEGWGTQYF,TGTGCCAGCAGCTTATATGAGGGTTGGGGGACCCAGTACTTC
once,TRBV6-2/TRBV6-3,NA,16,TRBJ2-3,CASSYGADSSTDTQYF,TGTGCCAGCAGTTACGGAGCGGACTCTAGCACAGATACGCAGTATTTT
NA,TRBV21-1,NA,19,TRBJ1-5,CASSNSPGQGESSNQPQHF,TGTGCCAGCAGCAACTCCCCGGGACAGGGTGAAAGTAGCAATCAGCCCCAGCATTTT
NA,TRBV2,NA,13,TRBJ1-1,CASSELRESMAFF,TGTGCCAGCAGTGAGTTGAGGGAGAGTATGGCTTTCTTT
NA,TRBV20-1,NA,12,TRBJ1-2,CSASGGNYGYTF,TGCAGTGCTAGTGGCGGGAACTATGGCTACACCTTC
NA,TRBV7-9,NA,13,TRBJ1-5,CASTLGNNQPQHF,TGTGCCAGCACCCTTGGCAACAATCAGCCCCAGCATTTT